This TCR beta chain was captured by sequencing in a study of T cell responses to AZD1222 COVID-19 vaccine. Libraries were prepared by immunoSEQ multiplex PCR; TCRdb keeps only in-frame clonotypes and omits some of them. The data show 60,000 to 100,000 clones, about 90% seen once. The receptor was derived from an adult in good health. The sample consisted of peripheral blood, taken on day 0 of MenACWY control vaccination.

The CDR3 DNA reads as TGTGCCACCGGTGGCAACATGAACACTGAAGCTTTCTTT. It is translated as CATGGNMNTEAFF. The genes are TRBV15 and TRBJ1-1; D gene unclear. The CDR3 is 13 amino acids. Germline V CDR1 and CDR2: LNHNV, YYDKDF (reference sequence). The V gene lost 8 bases and the J gene lost 0 bases, with 10 bases spanning the gap.